A single T cell receptor (beta chain) is shown here with its context. The read ends 3 residues early relative to the CDR3; the germline J gene fills the gap. CDR3 size: 13 residues. CDR1 and CDR2 from the germline V gene are SNHLY and FYNNEI. V lost 7 bases and J lost 5, with 14 bases in between. The sample belongs to a study of T cells in women clearing cervical HPV infection. About the study: HLA type could not be excluded as a confounder.

The repertoire was sequenced with immunoSEQ multiplex PCR; TCRdb's copy has only in-frame clones and lacks some. The table for this sample gives fewer than 40,000 clones. The source is a woman between 18 and 70 years old with a cervical HPV16 infection that either progressed to CIN3+ or cleared (not recorded which). The sample was blood buffy coat. The chain recombines TRBV2 with TRBJ1-1; D remains ambiguous. The DNA read from the CDR3 is TGTGCCAGCACTCGACTGGCGAAGACTGAA. Translated, it gives CASTRLAKTE. Given in full, the CDR3 is CASTRLAKTEAFF.